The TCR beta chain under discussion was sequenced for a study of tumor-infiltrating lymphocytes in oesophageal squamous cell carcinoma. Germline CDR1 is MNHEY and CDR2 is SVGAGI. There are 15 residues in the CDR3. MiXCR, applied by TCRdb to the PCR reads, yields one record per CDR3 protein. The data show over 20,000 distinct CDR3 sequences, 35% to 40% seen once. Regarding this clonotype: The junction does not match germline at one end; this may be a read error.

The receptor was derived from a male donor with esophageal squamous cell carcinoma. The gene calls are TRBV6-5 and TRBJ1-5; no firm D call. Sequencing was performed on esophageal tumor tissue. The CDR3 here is CASSYWASSDQPQHF. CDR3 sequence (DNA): TGTGCCAGCAGTTACTGGGCAAGTAGCGATCAGCCCCAGCATTTT.